This paragraph covers one T cell receptor (beta chain) sequence. The antigen remains unidentified. The data stem from a study of human T cells and chemical hapten exposure. General study findings and limits: It was expanded TCRs that formed significantly more large CDR3 similarity clusters than controls did. Positive correlation was observed between PT1 expanded TCR counts and patch test score.

Germline values: CDR1 LGHNT, CDR2 FRNRAP. V dropped 0 bases and J dropped 7 bases, with 16 bases sitting between them. The length of the CDR3 is 16 residues. The sample's time point: pre-sensitization, week 0. Treatment denoted: therapeutic diphenylcyclopropenone sensitization with weekly scalp DPC. Blood, whole and unfractionated, served as the source for total RNA extraction. In TCRdb, the RACE reads were re-called with MiXCR into one record per CDR3 protein. The table shows over 50,000 distinct CDR3 sequences, with approximately 10% occurring only once. This TCR was recovered from a woman aged 25 to 39 with alopecia areata. Some clones in this sample may be carry-over from other donors' samples. The source was whole blood, collected in connection with sensitization to the hapten diphenylcyclopropenone (DPC). This chain joins TRBV12-5 and TRBJ2-1, with D possibly matching TRBD1 (6 bases). CDR3 residues: CASGLVLGQGRNEQFF. The DNA for the CDR3 is TGTGCTAGTGGTTTGGTACTCGGGCAGGGGCGGAATGAGCAGTTCTTC. Complete variable domain (other parts from reference TRBV12-5 and TRBJ2-1): DARVTQTPRHKVTEMGQEVTMRCQPILGHNTVFWYRQTMMQGLELLAYFRNRAPLDDSGMPKDRFSAEMPDATLATLKIQPSEPRDSAVYFCASGLVLGQGRNEQFFGPGTRLTVL.